This TCR beta chain emerged from a study of T cells in Graves' hyperthyroidism and ophthalmopathy. CDR1 is SQVTM and CDR2 is ANQGSEA in the germline V gene. V was pared by 7 bases and J by 1 base, with 13 bases between. This CDR3 is built from 13 residues. This clonotype was counted between two and nine times. Amplified regions were TCR beta CDR3 sequences from RNA transcripts. During a first-round RT-PCR of the TCR CDR3, the HTBI primer set was used. TCRdb re-called the multiplex PCR reads through MiXCR, storing one row per CDR3 protein. Here the sample spans about 350,000 distinct CDR3 sequences, around 15% being singletons. Uncontrolled infection, other autoimmune disease, pregnancy or lactation excluded patients.

The sequence was obtained from a woman in her fifties or sixties with Graves' ophthalmopathy. Sequencing was carried out using blood. V usage is TRBV29-1 and J usage is TRBJ1-1, with a tentative D call TRBD1 (5 bases). The CDR3 here is CSGGVVGNTEAFF. CDR3 DNA sequence: TGCAGCGGGGGGGTCGTGGGGAACACTGAAGCTTTCTTT.